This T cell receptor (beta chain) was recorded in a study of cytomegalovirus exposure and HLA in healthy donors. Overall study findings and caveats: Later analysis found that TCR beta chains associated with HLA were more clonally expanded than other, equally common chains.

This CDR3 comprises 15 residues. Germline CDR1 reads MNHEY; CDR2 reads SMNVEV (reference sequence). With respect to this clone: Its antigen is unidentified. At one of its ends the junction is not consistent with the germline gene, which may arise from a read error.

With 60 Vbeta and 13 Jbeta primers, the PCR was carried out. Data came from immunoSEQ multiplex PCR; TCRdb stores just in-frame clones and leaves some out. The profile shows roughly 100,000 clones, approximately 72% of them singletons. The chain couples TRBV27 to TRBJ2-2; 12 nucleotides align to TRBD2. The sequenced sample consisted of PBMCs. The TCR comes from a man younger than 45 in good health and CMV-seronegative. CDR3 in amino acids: CASSSGLAGTGELSF. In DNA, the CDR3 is TGTGCCAGCAGTTCAGGACTAGCGGGAACCGGGGAGCTGTCTTTT.